This entry lists 2 T cell receptor beta chains sequenced from one sample in a study of early T cells in non-severe SARS-CoV-2 infection. TCRdb analysed the 5' RACE reads with MiXCR anew, one entry per CDR3 protein. The repertoire includes 90,000 to 130,000 distinct CDR3 sequences, 10% to 15% of them detected once, and less than 4.5% sits in the top ten. The sequencing used whole blood, collected at baseline. These receptors were taken from an adult who was a healthcare worker with PCR-confirmed SARS-CoV-2 infection or an uninfected control (not recorded which).

The chain links TRBV7-9 to TRBJ2-7; D call uncertain. This CDR3 comprises 14 residues. Per germline, CDR1 SEHNR and CDR2 FQNEAQ (reference sequence). With 4 bases removed from V and 1 base from J, the gap between germline ends came to 11 bases. The CDR3 sequence: CASSYERISYEQYF. The CDR3 nucleotides read TGTGCCAGCAGCTACGAGAGAATATCCTACGAGCAGTACTTC.

The V and J genes are TRBV7-9 and TRBJ2-7; 7 positions match TRBD1. J was trimmed by 5 bases and V by 4 bases; bases with no gene match: 2. The CDR3 covers 12 residues. Germline V gives CDR1 SEHNR, CDR2 FQNEAQ (reference sequence). In DNA, the CDR3 is TGTGCCAGCAGCTATGACAGGGACGAGCAGTACTTC. Its protein is CASSYDRDEQYF.